Below, 11 T cell receptor beta chains from the same sample are listed, as sequenced in a study of T cells in Graves' hyperthyroidism and ophthalmopathy (dated by TCRdb to the late 2010s). The method behind the library was multiplex PCR. TCRdb names Illumina HiSeq 2000 as the instrument used. Amplification of TCR beta CDR3 regions was carried out from RNA transcripts. The first round of RT-PCR for the TCR CDR3 was performed with the HTBI primer set and the Qiagen OneStep RT-PCR kit. Through fastp at Q25 and MiXCR, TCRdb rebuilt clones from the public reads, retaining in-frame beta chains. Records with the same CDR3 protein are collapsed into one entry carrying the most frequent genes and DNA. This sample has roughly 650,000 distinct CDR3 sequences in its table, and about a sixth of those were observed once. The ten largest clones capture about 3.5% of the sample. The sample taken for sequencing was blood. The receptors come from a woman in her thirties or forties with Graves' ophthalmopathy.

This clonotype has at least ten counts. The chain uses TRBV3-1 and TRBJ2-2; 9 bases match TRBD2. The CDR3 has 16 residues. Germline V gene sequence: CDR1 LGHDT, CDR2 YNNKEL (reference sequence). V gave up 0 bases and J gave up 1 base; unmatched junction bases: 0. CDR3 DNA: TGTGCCAGCAGCCAAGAGACTAGCGGGAACACCGGGGAGCTGTTTTTT. Protein product: CASSQETSGNTGELFF.

The chain combines TRBV3-1 with TRBJ2-3, with a tentative D call TRBD1 (6 bases). Trimming cost V 0 bases and J 7 bases, with 11 bases left between them. CDR3 length equals 14 residues. From germline, CDR1 is LGHDT and CDR2 YNNKEL (reference sequence). CDR3 coding DNA: TGTGCCAGCAGCCAAGACATAGGGACAAATACGCAGTATTTT. Its protein is CASSQDIGTNTQYF.

There are many counts of this clonotype. The chain couples TRBV28 to TRBJ1-5; D is perhaps TRBD1 (5 bases). The length of the CDR3 is 17 residues. Trimming stripped 5 bases from V and 4 bases from J, with 21 bases between. CDR1 is MDHEN and CDR2 is SYDVKM in the germline V gene. The CDR3 nucleotides read TGTGCCAGCAGTAACCCCCTCTATACGAGGGGAAATCAGCCCCAGCATTTT. It specifies CASSNPLYTRGNQPQHF. Together with reference TRBV28 and TRBJ1-5, the CDR3 gives the full variable domain: DVKVTQSSRYLVKRTGEKVFLECVQDMDHENMFWYRQDPGLGLRLIYFSYDVKMKEKGDIPEGYSVSREKKERFSLILESASTNQTSMYLCASSNPLYTRGNQPQHFGDGTRLSIL.

This clonotype has ten or more counts. The chain couples TRBV2 to TRBJ2-3; TRBD1 aligns across 10 bases. J gave up 5 bases and V 8 bases, and 1 base lay outside the gene matches. The CDR3 contains 12 residues. Germline values: CDR1 SNHLY, CDR2 FYNNEI. The CDR3 DNA is TGTGCCAGCGGACAGGGGGTAGATACGCAGTATTTT. Translation gives CASGQGVDTQYF.

This clonotype has just a few counts. The rearrangement uses TRBV4-1 and TRBJ1-1; possible D gene TRBD1, 5 bases. Germline values: CDR1 MGHRA, CDR2 YSYEKL. This CDR3 has 15 residues. The V and J ends lost 0 bases and 4 bases respectively, with 12 bases between them. In nucleotides, the CDR3 is TGCGCCAGCAGCCAAGATCCTTTTGGGGGCACTGAAGCTTTCTTT. Protein product: CASSQDPFGGTEAFF.

Ten or more counts support this clonotype. The CDR3 nucleotides read TGTGCCAGCAGCTTAAGCAGGGACAACACTGAAGCTTTCTTT. Translating it yields CASSLSRDNTEAFF. The gene calls are TRBV7-2 and TRBJ1-1; perhaps TRBD1 as D (5 bases). The CDR3 contains 14 residues. The germline gives CDR1 SGHTA, CDR2 FQGNSA. Trimming removed 2 bases at V and 2 bases at J, with 9 bases between.

The V gene is TRBV12-3 or TRBV12-4, the J gene TRBJ2-2; D is perhaps TRBD1 (6 bases). V lost 7 bases, J lost 7 bases, and 19 bases lay in between. This CDR3 is built from 15 residues. The CDR3 loop is CASTRTGQAFGELFF. The CDR3 region has the DNA TGTGCCAGCACCCGGACGGGACAAGCATTCGGGGAGCTGTTTTTT.

The chain combines TRBV20-1 with TRBJ2-5, with 9 nucleotides matching TRBD2. The V gene end was trimmed by 0 bases and the J gene end by 5 bases; junction bases not matched to a gene: 10. CDR1 DFQATT and CDR2 SNEGSKA come from the germline V gene (reference sequence). The CDR3 runs 16 residues. As DNA, the CDR3 is TGCAGTGCTAGAGATCCGGCTAGCGGGGAAGTGGAGACCCAGTACTTC. Amino acids: CSARDPASGEVETQYF.

The chain joins TRBV19 to TRBJ2-1, with D possibly TRBD2 on 6 matching bases. CDR1 is LNHDA and CDR2 is SQIVND in the germline V gene (reference sequence). This CDR3 comprises 16 residues. V gave up 6 bases and J gave up 0 bases, with 15 bases separating them. CDR3 in amino acids: CASRQSSGGSYNEQFF. Written as DNA, the CDR3 is TGTGCCAGTAGGCAGTCGTCCGGGGGCTCCTACAATGAGCAGTTCTTC.

The chain joins TRBV4-1 to TRBJ2-7, with no clear D. The CDR3 has 15 amino acids. Germline V CDR1 and CDR2: MGHRA, YSYEKL. V was cut by 0 bases and J by 4 bases, with 13 bases left in between. The CDR3 region is CASSQDSLTGYEQYF. In DNA form, the CDR3 reads TGCGCCAGCAGCCAAGATTCCCTCACTGGATACGAGCAGTACTTC.

This clonotype was detected many times. The rearrangement links TRBV12-3 or TRBV12-4 to TRBJ2-7, with TRBD1 identical over 11 bases. V was clipped by 5 bases and J by 7 bases; unmatched bases: 10. This CDR3 is built from 15 residues. CDR3 in amino acids: CASSRGQGAPFEQYF. CDR3 bases: TGTGCCAGCAGTCGAGGACAGGGGGCGCCGTTTGAGCAGTACTTC.